A single sample is the source of the 3 T cell receptor beta chains below, sequenced in a study of control samples from healthy donors and cancer patients. The protocol was immunoSEQ multiplex PCR, while the TCRdb copy is restricted to in-frame clones and leaves out a portion. The table has some 130,000 clones, approximately 92% seen once; the top ten hold approximately 11%. Sample: blood. These receptors originate from a man aged 30-40 years in good health.

In regard to this clone: Other nucleotide sequences in the sample specify the same CDR3. The V and J genes are TRBV6-4 and TRBJ2-1; TRBD2 matches 10 bases. This CDR3 region has 15 residues. CDR1 and CDR2 (germline): MRHNA, SNTAGT. With V trimmed by 3 bases and J by 4 bases, 3 bases remained unmatched. The CDR3 DNA follows: TGTGCCAGCAGTGATCTAGCGGGGGCATACAATGAGCAGTTCTTC. Its translation is CASSDLAGAYNEQFF.

The rearrangement uses TRBV19 and TRBJ2-7; a weak D match, TRBD2 (6 bases). V lost 1 base, J lost 7 bases, and 14 bases lay in between. CDR1 LNHDA and CDR2 SQIVND come from the germline V gene (reference sequence). The CDR3 loop spans 14 amino acids. In DNA, the CDR3 is TGTGCCAGTAGTATAGGACTAGGGCGCGGGGAGCAGTACTTC. Amino acids: CASSIGLGRGEQYF.

The chain combines TRBV27 with TRBJ2-3; D possibly corresponds to TRBD1 (5 bases). The germline CDR1 and CDR2 sequences are MNHEY and SMNVEV (reference sequence). V lost 4 bases, J lost 4 bases, and 12 bases lay in between. The CDR3 sequence is 14 residues long. The CDR3 region is CASSYQGWADTQYF. In DNA form, the CDR3 reads TGTGCCAGCAGTTATCAGGGTTGGGCAGATACGCAGTATTTT.